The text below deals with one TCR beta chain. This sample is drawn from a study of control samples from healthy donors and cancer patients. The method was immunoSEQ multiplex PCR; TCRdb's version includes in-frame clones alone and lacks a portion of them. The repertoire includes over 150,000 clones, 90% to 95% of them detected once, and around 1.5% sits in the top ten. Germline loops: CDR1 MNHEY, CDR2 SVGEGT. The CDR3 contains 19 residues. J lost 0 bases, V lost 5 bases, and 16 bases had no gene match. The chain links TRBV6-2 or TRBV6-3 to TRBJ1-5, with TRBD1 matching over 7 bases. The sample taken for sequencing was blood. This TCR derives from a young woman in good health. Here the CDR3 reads CASSNPLGQWPYSNQPQHF. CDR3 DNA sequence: TGTGCCAGCAGTAACCCTTTGGGACAGTGGCCTTATAGCAATCAGCCCCAGCATTTT.